The entry that follows covers one T cell receptor (beta chain) sequence. Original methodology: Amplification of reference gene primers was used by the study to estimate nucleated cell counts. Clones were read by immunoSEQ multiplex PCR, and TCRdb kept only the in-frame ones, dropping some. V, J and clone size are those of that table, while D and trimming were read from the DNA. Altogether over 100,000 clones are present, 87% being singletons, with the ten largest covering roughly 5.6%. This sample is part of a study of blood T cell repertoires in COVID-19. Overall study context: Samples of COVID-19 (acute and convalescent) were obtained from the United States, Italy and Spain. In each case, the material was cDNA or gDNA derived from T cells, B-cell-depleted T cells, or PBMCs.

Recruited during active infection, patients (from Seattle) were subsequently followed longitudinally. The CDR3 length is 13 residues. Deletions cut 9 bases from V and 1 base from J, with 7 bases between. CDR1 and CDR2 from the germline V gene are MNHEY and SVGAGI. Specimen: peripheral blood. The chain carries TRBV6-5 and TRBJ1-6; D not certain. This receptor was identified in a woman aged 45-59 years with COVID-19, enrolled during active disease. CDR3 amino acids: CARRVSYNSPLHF. CDR3 DNA: TGTGCCAGGCGAGTGTCCTATAATTCACCCCTCCACTTT.